These 24 T cell receptor beta chains came from one sample sequenced in a study of blood T cell repertoires in COVID-19. Clones were read by immunoSEQ multiplex PCR, and TCRdb kept only the in-frame ones, dropping some. The sample shows roughly 220,000 clones, just under 85% of them seen only once. The material sequenced was PBMCs or T cells enriched from blood (not recorded which). The origin of the receptors is a woman aged 40 to 50 with acute COVID-19.

V usage is TRBV9 and J usage is TRBJ2-7, with D possibly matching TRBD2 (5 bases). V gave up 2 bases and J gave up 5 bases, with 11 bases separating them. Germline CDR1 reads SGDLS; CDR2 reads YYNGEE. The length of the CDR3 is 13 residues. The CDR3 nucleotides read TGTGCCAGCAGCGTTCACTTGGGAGACGAGCAGTACTTC. Its translation is CASSVHLGDEQYF. The full variable domain, rest sourced from reference TRBV9 and TRBJ2-7, is DSGVTQTPKHLITATGQRVTLRCSPRSGDLSVYWYQQSLDQGLQFLIQYYNGEERAKGNILERFSAQQFPDLHSELNLSSLELGDSALYFCASSVHLGDEQYFGPGTRLTVT.

The V and J genes are TRBV2 and TRBJ1-3, with D perhaps TRBD1 (5 bases). Germline CDR1 reads SNHLY; CDR2 reads FYNNEI. V lost 8 bases, J lost 2 bases, and 16 bases lay in between. The CDR3 is made up of 15 amino acids. CDR3 bases: TGTGCCAGCTTCTCTCAGGGTGTGGCTGGAAACACCATATATTTT. Translated: CASFSQGVAGNTIYF.

The chain recombines TRBV2 with TRBJ1-6, with 10 bases fitting TRBD1. Germline V CDR1 and CDR2: SNHLY, FYNNEI. The CDR3 is made up of 15 amino acids. With V trimmed by 4 bases and J by 10 bases, 7 bases remained unmatched. CDR3: CASSAGTGANSPLHF. DNA of the CDR3: TGTGCCAGCAGTGCGGGGACAGGGGCCAACTCACCCCTCCACTTT. Full variable domain (remainder filled in from reference TRBV2 and TRBJ1-6): EPEVTQTPSHQVTQMGQEVILRCVPISNHLYFYWYRQILGQKVEFLVSFYNNEISEKSEIFDDQFSVERPDGSNFTLKIRSTKLEDSAMYFCASSAGTGANSPLHFGNGTRLTVT.

This clone came up once. The chain employs TRBV4-1 and TRBJ1-5; TRBD1 matches 11 bases. The CDR3 has 19 amino acids. J lost 1 base, V lost 1 base, and 9 bases had no gene match. Germline values: CDR1 MGHRA, CDR2 YSYEKL. The CDR3 protein is CASSQGPGQGVVSNQPQHF. Written as DNA, the CDR3 is TGCGCCAGCAGCCAAGGTCCGGGACAGGGGGTTGTAAGCAATCAGCCCCAGCATTTT.

The chain employs TRBV30 and TRBJ1-2; D may be TRBD1 (5 bases). Trimming stripped 4 bases from V and 7 bases from J, with 19 bases between. The length of the CDR3 is 14 residues. From germline, CDR1 is GTSNPN and CDR2 SVGIG (reference sequence). CDR3 amino acids: CAWIGPGGRGGYTF. The CDR3 coding sequence is TGTGCCTGGATCGGGCCCGGGGGAAGAGGTGGCTACACCTTC.

The V call is TRBV7-9, the J call TRBJ2-3, with TRBD2 identical over 7 bases. Germline assignment: CDR1 SEHNR and CDR2 FQNEAQ (reference sequence). The trim removed 1 base at V and 6 bases at J, leaving 7 bases unmatched. There are 15 residues in the CDR3. As DNA, the CDR3 is TGTGCCAGCAGCTTAGTCACGGGGGGTAAGGATACGCAGTATTTT. Its translation is CASSLVTGGKDTQYF.

This chain uses TRBV5-1 with TRBJ2-1; 9 nucleotides agree with TRBD2. The V gene's germline CDR1 is SGHRS and CDR2 YFSETQ. The CDR3 is made up of 15 amino acids. J gave up 5 bases and V 0 bases, and 3 bases lay outside the gene matches. The chain's CDR3 is CASSLVGGRDNEQFF. CDR3 DNA: TGCGCCAGCAGCTTGGTTGGCGGGAGGGACAATGAGCAGTTCTTC.

The V and J genes are TRBV18 and TRBJ2-7; TRBD1 agrees at 8 bases. In germline, CDR1 is KGHSH, CDR2 LQKENI. The CDR3 runs to 16 residues. The V segment lost 3 bases and the J segment 3 bases; nucleotides outside the gene matches: 10. The CDR3 spells CASSPLGTGARYEQYF. The CDR3 nucleotides read TGTGCCAGCTCACCTCTAGGGACAGGAGCACGCTACGAGCAGTACTTC.

This clone was recorded a few times. The V call is TRBV7-6, the J call TRBJ1-3; a possible D gene is TRBD1 (6 bases). The CDR3 sequence is 18 residues long. V was trimmed by 4 bases and J by 0 bases, leaving 19 bases between them. CDR1 and CDR2 from the germline V gene are SGHVS and FNYEAQ. The CDR3 loop is CASSSDSGTQGSGNTIYF. The CDR3 DNA reads as TGTGCCAGCAGCTCCGACTCCGGGACACAAGGCTCTGGAAACACCATATATTTT.

This clone came up once. The chain links TRBV4-1 to TRBJ1-2, with D perhaps TRBD1 (6 bases). V was shortened by 0 bases and J by 1 base, with 12 bases between the two germline ends. The CDR3 is made up of 16 amino acids. Germline CDR1 and CDR2: MGHRA and YSYEKL. CDR3 amino acids: CASSQETGRGNYGYTF. The DNA of the CDR3 is TGCGCCAGCAGCCAAGAGACAGGAAGGGGTAACTATGGCTACACCTTC.

The genes are TRBV11-3 and TRBJ2-7; D possibly corresponds to TRBD1 (5 bases). Germline lookup yields CDR1 SGHNT and CDR2 YENEEA. This CDR3 region has 12 residues. With 5 bases removed from V and 4 bases from J, the gap between germline ends came to 9 bases. The CDR3 protein is CASSPDSYEQYF. In DNA form, the CDR3 reads TGTGCCAGCAGCCCAGACAGTTACGAGCAGTACTTC.

This chain connects TRBV5-5 to TRBJ1-1; D is perhaps TRBD1 (6 bases). CDR1 and CDR2 (germline): SGHKS, YYEKEE (reference sequence). The V and J ends lost 5 bases and 4 bases respectively, with 9 bases between them. CDR3 length: 12 residues. DNA of the CDR3: TGTGCCAGCAGGGACAGCGGCACTGAAGCTTTCTTT. Encoded protein: CASRDSGTEAFF. The full variable domain, rest sourced from reference TRBV5-5 and TRBJ1-1, is DAGVTQSPTHLIKTRGQQVTLRCSPISGHKSVSWYQQVLGQGPQFIFQYYEKEERGRGNFPDRFSARQFPNYSSELNVNALLLGDSALYLCASRDSGTEAFFGQGTRLTVV.

This chain uses TRBV25-1 with TRBJ1-4; 7 nucleotides match TRBD1. CDR1 is MGHDK, CDR2 SYGVNS, per germline. Trimming at V came to 3 bases and at J to 8 bases, leaving 9 bases not matched to a gene. CDR3 length: 15 amino acids. CDR3 DNA sequence: TGTGCCAGCAGTGATCCGGACAGGTTTGAGGAAAAACTGTTTTTT. Protein product: CASSDPDRFEEKLFF.

The V call is TRBV27, the J call TRBJ2-7, with D unresolved. Germline V gene lookup returns CDR1 MNHEY and CDR2 SMNVEV (reference sequence). This CDR3 is built from 13 residues. Trimming took 3 bases from V and 2 from J, leaving 8 bases between them. The CDR3 protein is CASSLPGAYEQYF. CDR3 DNA sequence: TGTGCCAGCAGTTTGCCAGGCGCCTACGAGCAGTACTTC.

The chain carries TRBV15 and TRBJ1-2; 11 bases match TRBD1. Germline V CDR1 and CDR2: LNHNV, YYDKDF (reference sequence). The CDR3 sequence is 15 residues long. The V segment lost 3 bases and the J segment 2 bases; nucleotides outside the gene matches: 2. In nucleotides, the CDR3 is TGTGCCACCAGCAGCTGGGACAGGGGGAACTATGGCTACACCTTC. Encoded protein: CATSSWDRGNYGYTF.

V is TRBV4-1 and J is TRBJ1-5; weak D call: TRBD1 (6 bases). V was pared by 0 bases and J by 2 bases, with 17 bases between. CDR1 is MGHRA, CDR2 YSYEKL, per germline. This CDR3 region has 18 residues. As DNA, the CDR3 is TGCGCCAGCAGCCAAGAGCCCGCAGGGGTCCTCGGCAATCAGCCCCAGCATTTT. Its protein is CASSQEPAGVLGNQPQHF.

The gene calls are TRBV27 and TRBJ2-5; 9 bases line up with TRBD1. The germline V gene has CDR1 MNHEY and CDR2 SMNVEV (reference sequence). The CDR3 covers 14 residues. The V gene end was trimmed by 6 bases and the J gene end by 13 bases; junction bases not matched to a gene: 15. CDR3 sequence reads: CASSPDRGIGPGYF. In nucleotides, the CDR3 is TGTGCCAGCAGCCCGGACAGGGGTATCGGACCAGGGTACTTC.

This chain joins TRBV7-8 and TRBJ2-1; the match to TRBD2 covers 7 bases. This CDR3 has 16 residues. V lost 4 bases and J lost 6; bases outside the gene matches: 12. Germline loops: CDR1 SGHVS, CDR2 FQNEAQ. CDR3 bases: TGTGCCAGCAGCTCCCCCAGCGGGGTGTCGGGCAATGAGCAGTTCTTC. Translating it yields CASSSPSGVSGNEQFF.

The rearrangement links TRBV10-3 to TRBJ2-1; TRBD1 aligns across 8 bases. Germline-derived CDR1 and CDR2 are ENHRY and SYGVKD. J was trimmed by 7 bases and V by 3 bases; bases with no gene match: 8. The CDR3 sequence is 15 residues long. The CDR3 is CAISDPGRGHNEQFF. The CDR3 nucleotides read TGTGCCATCAGTGACCCCGGCAGGGGGCATAATGAGCAGTTCTTC.

The gene calls are TRBV14 and TRBJ1-1; no definite D call. Trimming stripped 1 base from V and 1 base from J, with 10 bases between. The CDR3 consists of 15 residues. The germline V gene has CDR1 SGHDN and CDR2 FVKESK. CDR3 DNA: TGTGCCAGCAGCCAAGCGGTGGTGAGGAACACTGAAGCTTTCTTT. This gives the protein CASSQAVVRNTEAFF.

The chain recombines TRBV2 with TRBJ2-3; possibly TRBD1 for D (6 bases). The CDR3 is 15 amino acids. Trimming pared 3 bases from V and 3 bases from J, leaving 13 bases between. Germline values: CDR1 SNHLY, CDR2 FYNNEI. The CDR3 DNA reads as TGTGCCAGCAGTGACAGGGGCTTAAGGACAGATACGCAGTATTTT. As protein: CASSDRGLRTDTQYF.

The chain carries TRBV7-6 and TRBJ2-2, with D maybe TRBD1 (6 bases). Germline V lookup: CDR1 SGHVS, CDR2 FNYEAQ. The CDR3 is 16 amino acids. V lost 5 bases and J 7 bases, leaving 20 bases between the germline ends. Written as DNA, the CDR3 is TGTGCCAGCAGCCCCATGGTAGGGGGACACAGCGGGGAGCTGTTTTTT. The encoded protein is CASSPMVGGHSGELFF.

The chain recombines TRBV28 with TRBJ1-2, with 7 bases matching TRBD1. Germline V gives CDR1 MDHEN, CDR2 SYDVKM. This CDR3 is 12 amino acids long. V lost 8 bases and J lost 4; bases outside the gene matches: 4. The CDR3 is CASYGTAYGYTF. DNA for the CDR3: TGTGCCAGCTACGGGACAGCCTATGGCTACACCTTC.

This clone has more than one count but fewer than ten. V is TRBV7-2 and J is TRBJ1-4; D is unclear. The V end was cut by 7 bases, the J end by 1 base, with 13 bases between. The CDR3 length is 15 residues. Germline loops: CDR1 SGHTA, CDR2 FQGNSA. The DNA of the CDR3 is TGTGCCAGCAACGCCCGGGAGGGAACTAATGAAAAACTGTTTTTT. This codes for CASNAREGTNEKLFF.